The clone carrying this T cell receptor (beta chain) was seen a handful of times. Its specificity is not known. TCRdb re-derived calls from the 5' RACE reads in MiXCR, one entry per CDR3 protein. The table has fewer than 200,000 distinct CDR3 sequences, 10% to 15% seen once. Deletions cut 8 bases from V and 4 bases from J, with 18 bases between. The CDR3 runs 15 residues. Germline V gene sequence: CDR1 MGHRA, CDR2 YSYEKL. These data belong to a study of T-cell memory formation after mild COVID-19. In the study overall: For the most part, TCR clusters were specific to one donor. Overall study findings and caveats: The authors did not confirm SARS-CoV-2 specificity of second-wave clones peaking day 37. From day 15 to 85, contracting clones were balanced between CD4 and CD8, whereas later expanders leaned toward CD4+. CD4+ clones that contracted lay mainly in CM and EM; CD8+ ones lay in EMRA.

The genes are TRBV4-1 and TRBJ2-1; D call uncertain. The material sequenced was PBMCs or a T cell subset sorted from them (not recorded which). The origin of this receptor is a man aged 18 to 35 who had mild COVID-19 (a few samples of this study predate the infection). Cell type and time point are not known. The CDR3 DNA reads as TGCGCCAGCTCCGAGCTGGGTACGGCATACAATGAGCAGTTCTTC. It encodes CASSELGTAYNEQFF.